This entry concerns a single T cell receptor beta chain. Its antigen is not identified. This sample stems from a study of monozygotic twins with inflammatory bowel disease. After re-calling the 5' RACE reads, TCRdb lists one entry per CDR3 protein, DNA absent. The sample holds about 140,000 distinct CDR3 sequences. Whole-study findings and limits: None of the different T cell subtypes could be distinguished from one another.

The CDR3 length is 16 residues. Germline CDR1 is LNHDA and CDR2 is SQIVND (reference sequence). The sequencing sample was made of blood. The clonotype originates from a human donor with ulcerative colitis or Crohn's disease, or a healthy co-twin of an affected twin (not recorded which). The chain has TRBV19 and TRBJ1-2; TCRdb indicates TRBD1, and absent DNA this call remains unverified. CDR3 loop: CASSSEGQKFLYGYTF.